This T cell receptor (beta chain) was identified during a study of neurological immune-mediated disorders. Trimming removed 0 bases at V and 7 bases at J, with 15 bases between. This CDR3 is 14 amino acids long. Germline CDR1 reads DFQATT; CDR2 reads SNEGSKA (reference sequence). The unsorted libraries were produced from 2 million PBMCs held at -80 C. This clonotype was seen ten or more times. cDNA synthesis was performed by 5'RACE with 10-nucleotide random UMIs. Using its own MiXCR run on the 5' RACE reads, TCRdb lists one record per CDR3 protein. The table lists 50,000 to 75,000 distinct CDR3 sequences, more than 3.5% of them singletons, with roughly 2.6% in the top ten.

This chain links TRBV20-1 with TRBJ1-2, with D tentatively TRBD1 (6 bases). The material sequenced was PBMCs. The TCR was taken from a man aged 50 or older with multiple sclerosis. The CDR3, as DNA: TGCAGTGCTAGAGATCCTAGGGGGTTGATTGGCTACACCTTC. It is translated as CSARDPRGLIGYTF.